Listed below are T cell receptor beta chains from one sample, sequenced in a study of PD-L1 blockade in urothelial cancer. TCRdb's table, derived via immunoSEQ multiplex PCR, lists solely in-frame clones and lacks some. The sample gives fewer than 30,000 clones, 84% of which show up once; approximately 3% is in the top ten. This specimen consisted of PBMCs, obtained around atezolizumab (anti-PD-L1) treatment. These receptors all come from a man in his sixties or seventies with urothelial cancer. Both conserved end residues are part of each CDR3. A D gene is named only where the DNA matches it firmly. A row's size may be missing; if present it is once, few, many or a size class.

clone size	V gene	J gene	D gene	CDR3 DNA	CDR3 protein
-	TRBV18	TRBJ2-7	-	TGTGCCAGCTCACCCCTGGGCTACTACGAGCAGTACTTC	CASSPLGYYEQYF
-	TRBV6-1	TRBJ2-7	-	TGTGCCAGCAGTGAAGAGTGGGCGAGCTCCTACGAGCAGTACTTC	CASSEEWASSYEQYF
-	TRBV18	TRBJ1-1	-	TGTGCCAGCTCACCACTTATCAACACTGAAGCTTTCTTT	CASSPLINTEAFF
-	TRBV2	TRBJ2-1	TRBD2	TGTGCCAGCAGTGAAATAGCGGGAGGGCCCCGTGAGCAGTTCTTC	CASSEIAGGPREQFF
-	TRBV19	TRBJ2-5	TRBD1	TGTGCCAGTAGTATACGCCAGGGGGCAGAGACCCAGTACTTC	CASSIRQGAETQYF
-	TRBV7-2	TRBJ2-4	TRBD2	TGTGCCAGCAGCTTAGCGGGAGGGCGGGTCATTCAGTACTTC	CASSLAGGRVIQYF
-	TRBV4-3	TRBJ2-1	TRBD1	TGCGCCAGCAGCCAGGGACGGGACAGAGAGGGGTATGAGCAGTTCTTC	CASSQGRDREGYEQFF
-	TRBV15	TRBJ1-1	-	TGTGCCACCAGCAGAGGTCTAGGAGGGTGGACTTTCTTT	CATSRGLGGWTFF
-	TRBV7-2	TRBJ2-3	-	TGTGCCAGCAGCTTAGATATGGGGGCTACGCAGTATTTT	CASSLDMGATQYF
-	TRBV11-3	TRBJ2-1	TRBD2	TGTGCCAGCAGCTTTCGACTAGCGGGAGGCAATGAGCAGTTCTTC	CASSFRLAGGNEQFF
-	TRBV5-1	TRBJ2-7	TRBD1	TGCGCCAGCAGCTTGGCTCTAGGGGACAGGCGAGGCTACGAGCAGTACTTC	CASSLALGDRRGYEQYF
-	TRBV5-4	TRBJ2-7	-	TGTGCCAGCAGCTTAACAGGACAACCCTACGAGCAGTACTTC	CASSLTGQPYEQYF
-	TRBV27	TRBJ1-2	-	TGTGCCAGCAGTGAATCCAGGGTACGGGGCTACACCTTC	CASSESRVRGYTF
-	TRBV29-1	TRBJ2-7	-	TGCAGCGGAGAAGTTGGCTACGAGCAGTACTTC	CSGEVGYEQYF
-	TRBV11-1	TRBJ2-7	TRBD2	TGTGCCAGCAGCTTAGTAGCGGGAGAAGCCTACGAGCAGTACTTC	CASSLVAGEAYEQYF
-	TRBV18	TRBJ2-5	-	TGTGCCAGCTCACCAGTGGACAAGACCCAAGAGACCCAGTACTTC	CASSPVDKTQETQYF
-	TRBV5-5	TRBJ1-3	-	TGTGCCAGCAGCTTAGACAATCCCTCTGGAAACACCATATATTTT	CASSLDNPSGNTIYF
-	TRBV6-1	TRBJ2-7	-	TGTGCCAGCACCTCTCCCTACGAGCAGTACTTC	CASTSPYEQYF
once	TRBV28	TRBJ2-6	TRBD1	TGTGCCAGCAGTTTAATCCAGGGGGCGAGTGGGGCCAACGTCCTGACTTTC	CASSLIQGASGANVLTF
-	TRBV29-1	TRBJ2-7	TRBD1	TGCAGCGCCGGACAGGGGATGCACGCGCAGTACTTC	CSAGQGMHAQYF
-	TRBV6-5	TRBJ2-3	TRBD2	TGTGCCAGCGGTTCCCAAGCGGGAGGAAGCACAGATACGCAGTATTTT	CASGSQAGGSTDTQYF
-	TRBV27	TRBJ2-3	-	TGTGCCAGCAGTCCGGGACTTTATTCGGATACGCAGTATTTT	CASSPGLYSDTQYF
-	TRBV5-1	TRBJ1-1	-	TGCGCCAGCAGCTCCTACAGATTGAACACTGAAGCTTTCTTT	CASSSYRLNTEAFF
-	TRBV4-3	TRBJ1-2	TRBD1	TGCGCCAGCAGCCAAAGCATAGGGGGCGCGTACTATGGCTACACCTTC	CASSQSIGGAYYGYTF
-	TRBV5-1	TRBJ2-5	TRBD2	TGCGCCAGCAGCTTAGGACTAGCGGGAGGACAAGAGACCCAGTACTTC	CASSLGLAGGQETQYF
-	TRBV6-5	TRBJ2-7	TRBD2	TGTGCCAGCAGACCAAGCGGGGCCTACGAGCAGTACTTC	CASRPSGAYEQYF
once	TRBV15	TRBJ2-1	TRBD2	TGTGCCACCAGCAGGAATAGCGGGAGTTCCTACAATGAGCAGTTCTTC	CATSRNSGSSYNEQFF
-	TRBV7-2	TRBJ2-5	TRBD1	TGTGCCAGCAGCTCCGACTCACAGGGGGTATCGCGAGAGACCCAGTACTTC	CASSSDSQGVSRETQYF
-	TRBV5-4	TRBJ1-3	-	TGTGCCAGCAGCTTGGGGCCGGGAGCCGGAAACACCATATATTTT	CASSLGPGAGNTIYF
-	TRBV7-6	TRBJ2-5	-	TGTGCCAGCAGCTTAGAGGCTAGCGTGAATCAAGAGACCCAGTACTTC	CASSLEASVNQETQYF
-	TRBV10-3	TRBJ1-4	-	TGTGCCACTTCGAGGAGTAATGAAAAACTGTTTTTT	CATSRSNEKLFF
-	TRBV19	TRBJ2-7	TRBD1	TGTGCCAGTAGTATAGAAGGCGGGACAGGTACCTACGAGCAGTACTTC	CASSIEGGTGTYEQYF
once	TRBV9	TRBJ2-5	TRBD1	TGTGCCAGCAGCGCCTCGACAGGGGACGTGGAGACCCAGTACTTC	CASSASTGDVETQYF